This T cell receptor beta chain was captured in a study of cytomegalovirus exposure and HLA in healthy donors. Study conclusions and caveats: Across donors, presence/absence analyses took sequencing depth to be roughly uniform.

This CDR3 has 15 amino acids. Trimming cost V 0 bases and J 2 bases, with 9 bases left between them. From germline, CDR1 is SGDLS and CDR2 YYNGEE. Researchers ran the PCR with 60 Vbeta and 13 Jbeta primers. Measured with immunoSEQ multiplex PCR; TCRdb has only the in-frame clones, and not every one. The sample yields 130,000 or so clones, approximately 77% seen once. Regarding this clone: Its antigen is not known.

Sequenced material: PBMCs. This TCR was sampled from a woman aged 55-70 years in good health and CMV-seronegative. The chain couples TRBV9 to TRBJ1-5, with a possible D match to TRBD1 (6 bases). The CDR3 is CASSVGGQGNQPQHF. Here the CDR3 DNA reads TGTGCCAGCAGCGTAGGGGGGCAAGGCAATCAGCCCCAGCATTTT.